The 8 T cell receptor beta chains reported below all come from one sample, sequenced in a study of T cell responses to AZD1222 COVID-19 vaccine. The data were produced by immunoSEQ multiplex PCR, yet TCRdb's version contains in-frame clones alone and is incomplete. The sample lists some 110,000 clones, 80% to 90% occurring once. The material was peripheral blood, obtained on day 0 of AZD1222 vaccination. These receptor sequences come from an adult in good health.

The V and J genes are TRBV7-7 and TRBJ2-2; TRBD1 matches at 11 bases. The CDR3 contains 15 residues. The germline V gene encodes CDR1 SSHAT and CDR2 FNYEAQ (reference sequence). Germline trimming cut 4 bases from V and 4 bases from J; bases unmatched to any gene: 2. The CDR3 DNA sequence: TGTGCCAGCAGCTCCGGGACAGGGGGCACCGGGGAGCTGTTTTTT. Its protein is CASSSGTGGTGELFF.

This rearrangement joins TRBV5-6 to TRBJ2-7; 9 bases fit TRBD1. The CDR3 loop spans 15 amino acids. CDR1 and CDR2 from the germline V gene are SGHDT and YYEEEE. V lost 4 bases and J lost 4; bases outside the gene matches: 9. The CDR3 protein is CASSGRGTGIYEQYF. The CDR3 bases are TGTGCCAGCAGCGGCCGCGGGACAGGGATATACGAGCAGTACTTC.

This clone was detected a few times. The chain uses TRBV7-8 and TRBJ1-1; TRBD1 matches at 12 bases. This CDR3 contains 14 residues. From germline, CDR1 is SGHVS and CDR2 FQNEAQ. The ends lost 8 bases at V and 5 bases at J; junction bases unmatched: 6. CDR3 bases: TGTGCCAGCGGGACAGGGGGCGGCTTGACTGAAGCTTTCTTT. The encoded protein is CASGTGGGLTEAFF.

This clone has a handful of counts. The chain combines TRBV7-9 with TRBJ2-7; the D is unclear. The CDR3 runs 11 residues. Trimming shortened V by 5 bases and J by 7 bases, and 9 bases separated the two germline ends. Germline lookup yields CDR1 SEHNR and CDR2 FQNEAQ (reference sequence). Written as DNA, the CDR3 is TGTGCCAGCAGCCAGAATCGGGAGCAGTACTTC. Its translation is CASSQNREQYF.

On this clone itself: A junction end diverges from the germline sequence, so it may reflect a read error. The chain joins TRBV6-2 or TRBV6-3 to TRBJ2-7; D is perhaps TRBD1 (6 bases). Germline V gene sequence: CDR1 MNHEY, CDR2 SVGEGT. This CDR3 has 13 residues. The CDR3 DNA reads as TGTGCCAGCAGTTACGGGACGGGATCAAGACAGGACTTC. Amino acid sequence: CASSYGTGSRQDF.

The chain links TRBV6-5 to TRBJ2-7; D may be TRBD1 (5 bases). Trimming took 0 bases from V and 3 from J, leaving 12 bases between them. The CDR3 runs 15 residues. Germline-derived CDR1 and CDR2 are MNHEY and SVGAGI. CDR3 DNA: TGTGCCAGCAGTTACTCGCCAAGACAGAGCTACGAGCAGTACTTC. It translates to CASSYSPRQSYEQYF.

In this sample, this clone turned up once. The rearrangement joins TRBV30 to TRBJ1-1; no clear D. Germline V lookup: CDR1 GTSNPN, CDR2 SVGIG (reference sequence). The CDR3 contains 15 residues. With 2 bases removed from V and 1 base from J, the gap between germline ends came to 14 bases. CDR3 sequence: CAWSPSLTGNTEAFF. In DNA, the CDR3 is TGTGCCTGGAGTCCCAGCCTCACGGGGAACACTGAAGCTTTCTTT.

The rearrangement links TRBV12-5 to TRBJ2-3; 10 bases fit TRBD1. Germline CDR1 is LGHNT and CDR2 is FRNRAP. With 5 bases clipped from V and 2 bases from J, the junction kept 4 bases outside the gene matches. The CDR3 is 15 amino acids. In DNA, the CDR3 is TGTGCTAGTGGTACCGGGACAGGGGACACAGATACGCAGTATTTT. Encoded protein: CASGTGTGDTDTQYF.